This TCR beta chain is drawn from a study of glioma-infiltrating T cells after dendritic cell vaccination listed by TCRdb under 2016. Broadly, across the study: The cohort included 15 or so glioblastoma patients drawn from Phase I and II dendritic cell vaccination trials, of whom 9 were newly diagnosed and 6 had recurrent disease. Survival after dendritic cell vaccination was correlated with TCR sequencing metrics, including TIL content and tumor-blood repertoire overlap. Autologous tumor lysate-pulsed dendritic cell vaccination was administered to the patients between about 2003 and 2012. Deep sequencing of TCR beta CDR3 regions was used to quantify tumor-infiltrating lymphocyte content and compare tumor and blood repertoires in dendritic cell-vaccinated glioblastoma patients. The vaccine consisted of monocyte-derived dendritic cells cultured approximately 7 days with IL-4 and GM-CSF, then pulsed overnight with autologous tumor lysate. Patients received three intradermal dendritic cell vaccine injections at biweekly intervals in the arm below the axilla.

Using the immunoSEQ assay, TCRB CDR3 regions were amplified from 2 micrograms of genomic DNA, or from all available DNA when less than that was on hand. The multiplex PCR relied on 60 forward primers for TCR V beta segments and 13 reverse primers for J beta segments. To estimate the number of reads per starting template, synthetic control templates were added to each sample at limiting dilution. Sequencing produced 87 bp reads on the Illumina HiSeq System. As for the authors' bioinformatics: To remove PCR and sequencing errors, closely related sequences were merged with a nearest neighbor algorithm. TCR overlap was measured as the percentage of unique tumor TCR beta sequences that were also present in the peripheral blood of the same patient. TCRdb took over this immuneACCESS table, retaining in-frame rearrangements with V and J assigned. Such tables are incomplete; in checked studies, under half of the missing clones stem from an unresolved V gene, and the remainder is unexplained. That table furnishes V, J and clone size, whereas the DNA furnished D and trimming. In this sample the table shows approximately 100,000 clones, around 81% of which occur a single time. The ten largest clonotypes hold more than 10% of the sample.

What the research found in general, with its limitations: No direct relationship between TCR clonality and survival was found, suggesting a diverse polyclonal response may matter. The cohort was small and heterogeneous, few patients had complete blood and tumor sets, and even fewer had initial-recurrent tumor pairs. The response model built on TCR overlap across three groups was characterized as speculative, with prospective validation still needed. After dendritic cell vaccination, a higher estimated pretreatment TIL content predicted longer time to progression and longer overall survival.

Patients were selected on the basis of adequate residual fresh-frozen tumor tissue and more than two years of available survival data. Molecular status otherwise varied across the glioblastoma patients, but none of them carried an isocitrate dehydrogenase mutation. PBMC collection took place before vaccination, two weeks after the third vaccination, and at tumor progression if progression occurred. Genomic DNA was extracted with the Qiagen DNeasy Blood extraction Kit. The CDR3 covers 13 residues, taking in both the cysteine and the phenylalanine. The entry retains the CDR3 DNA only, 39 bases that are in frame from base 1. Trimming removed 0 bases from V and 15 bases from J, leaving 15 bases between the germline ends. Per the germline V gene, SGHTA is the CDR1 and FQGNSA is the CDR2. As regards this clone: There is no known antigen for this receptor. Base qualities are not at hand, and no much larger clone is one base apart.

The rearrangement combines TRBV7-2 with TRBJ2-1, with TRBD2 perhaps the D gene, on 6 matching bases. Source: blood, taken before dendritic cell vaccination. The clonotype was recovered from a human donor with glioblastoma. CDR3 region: CASSLAGGGTAFF. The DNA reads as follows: TGTGCCAGCAGCTTAGCGGGGGGTGGGACTGCGTTCTTC.